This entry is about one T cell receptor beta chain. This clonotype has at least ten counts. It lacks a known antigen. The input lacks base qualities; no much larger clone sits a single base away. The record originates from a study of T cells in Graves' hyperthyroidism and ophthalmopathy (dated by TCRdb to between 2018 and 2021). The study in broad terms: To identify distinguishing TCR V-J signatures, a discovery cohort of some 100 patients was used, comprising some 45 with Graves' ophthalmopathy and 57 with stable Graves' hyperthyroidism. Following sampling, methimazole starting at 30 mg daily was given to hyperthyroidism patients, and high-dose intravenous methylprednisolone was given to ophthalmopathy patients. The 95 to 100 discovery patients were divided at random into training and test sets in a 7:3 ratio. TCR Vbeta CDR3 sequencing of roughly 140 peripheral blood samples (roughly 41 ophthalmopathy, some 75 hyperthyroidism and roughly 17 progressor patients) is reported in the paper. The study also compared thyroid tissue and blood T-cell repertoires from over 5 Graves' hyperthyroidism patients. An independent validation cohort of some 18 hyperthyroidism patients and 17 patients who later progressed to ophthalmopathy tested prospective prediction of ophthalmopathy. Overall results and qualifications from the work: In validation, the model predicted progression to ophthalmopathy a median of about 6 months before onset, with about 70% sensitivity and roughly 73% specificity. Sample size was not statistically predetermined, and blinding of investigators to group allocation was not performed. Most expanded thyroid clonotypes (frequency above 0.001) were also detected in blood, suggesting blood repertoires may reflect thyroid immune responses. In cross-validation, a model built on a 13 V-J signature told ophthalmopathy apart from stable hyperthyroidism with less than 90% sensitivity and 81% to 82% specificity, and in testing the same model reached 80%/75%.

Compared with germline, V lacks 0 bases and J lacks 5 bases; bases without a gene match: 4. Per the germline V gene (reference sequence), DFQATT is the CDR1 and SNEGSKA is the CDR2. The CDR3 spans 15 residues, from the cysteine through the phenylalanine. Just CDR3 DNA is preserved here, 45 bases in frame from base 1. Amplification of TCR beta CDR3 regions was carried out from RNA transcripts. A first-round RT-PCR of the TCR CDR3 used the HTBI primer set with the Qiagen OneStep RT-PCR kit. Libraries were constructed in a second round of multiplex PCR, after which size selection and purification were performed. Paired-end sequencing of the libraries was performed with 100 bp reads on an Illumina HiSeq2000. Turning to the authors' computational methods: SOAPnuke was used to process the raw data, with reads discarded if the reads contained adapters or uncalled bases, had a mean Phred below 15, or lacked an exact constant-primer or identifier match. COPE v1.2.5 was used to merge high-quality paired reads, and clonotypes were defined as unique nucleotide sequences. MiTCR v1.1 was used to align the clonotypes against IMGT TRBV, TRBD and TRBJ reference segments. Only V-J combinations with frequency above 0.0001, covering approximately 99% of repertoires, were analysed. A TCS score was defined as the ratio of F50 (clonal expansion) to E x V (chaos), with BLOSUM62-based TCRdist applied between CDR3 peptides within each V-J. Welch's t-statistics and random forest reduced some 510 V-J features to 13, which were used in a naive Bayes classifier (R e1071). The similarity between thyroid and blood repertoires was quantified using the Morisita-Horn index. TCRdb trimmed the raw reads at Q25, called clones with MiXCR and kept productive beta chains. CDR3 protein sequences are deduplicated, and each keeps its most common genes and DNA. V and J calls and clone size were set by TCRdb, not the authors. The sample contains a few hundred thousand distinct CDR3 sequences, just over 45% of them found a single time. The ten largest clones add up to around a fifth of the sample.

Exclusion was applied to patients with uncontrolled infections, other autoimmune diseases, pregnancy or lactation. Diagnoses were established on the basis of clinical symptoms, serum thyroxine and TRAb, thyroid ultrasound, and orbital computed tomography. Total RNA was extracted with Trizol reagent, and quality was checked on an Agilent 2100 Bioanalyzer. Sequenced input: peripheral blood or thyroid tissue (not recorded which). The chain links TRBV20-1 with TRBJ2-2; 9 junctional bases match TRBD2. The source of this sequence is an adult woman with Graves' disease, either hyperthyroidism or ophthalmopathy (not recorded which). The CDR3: CSAREPLAGTGELFF. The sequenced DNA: TGCAGTGCTAGAGAGCCCCTAGCGGGAACCGGGGAGCTGTTTTTT.